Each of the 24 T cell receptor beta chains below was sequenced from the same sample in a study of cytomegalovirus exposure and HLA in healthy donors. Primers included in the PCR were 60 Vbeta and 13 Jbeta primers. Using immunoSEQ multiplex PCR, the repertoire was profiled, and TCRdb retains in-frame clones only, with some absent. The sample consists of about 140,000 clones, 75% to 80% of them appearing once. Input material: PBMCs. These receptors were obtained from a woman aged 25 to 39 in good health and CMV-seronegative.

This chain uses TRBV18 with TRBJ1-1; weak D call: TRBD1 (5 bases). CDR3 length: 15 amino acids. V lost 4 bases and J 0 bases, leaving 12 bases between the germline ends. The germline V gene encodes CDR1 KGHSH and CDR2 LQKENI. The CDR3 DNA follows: TGTGCCAGCTCACTCCAGACAGATTTGAACACTGAAGCTTTCTTT. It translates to CASSLQTDLNTEAFF. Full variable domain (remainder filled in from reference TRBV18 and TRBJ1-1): NAGVMQNPRHLVRRRGQEARLRCSPMKGHSHVYWYRQLPEEGLKFMVYLQKENIIDESGMPKERFSAEFPKEGPSILRIQQVVRGDSAAYFCASSLQTDLNTEAFFGQGTRLTVV.

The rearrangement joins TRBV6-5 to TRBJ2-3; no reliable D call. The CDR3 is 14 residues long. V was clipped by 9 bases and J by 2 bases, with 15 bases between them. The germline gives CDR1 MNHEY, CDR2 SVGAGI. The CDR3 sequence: CASCESFYTDTQYF. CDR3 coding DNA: TGTGCCAGTTGCGAGTCATTCTACACAGATACGCAGTATTTT.

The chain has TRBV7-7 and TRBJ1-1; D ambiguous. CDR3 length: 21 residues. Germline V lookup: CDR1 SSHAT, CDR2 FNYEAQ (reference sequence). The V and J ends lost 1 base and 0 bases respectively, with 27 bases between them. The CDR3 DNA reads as TGTGCCAGCAGCTTAGTATTAAGAGACGGGATGGTGGGAAACATGAACACTGAAGCTTTCTTT. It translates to CASSLVLRDGMVGNMNTEAFF.

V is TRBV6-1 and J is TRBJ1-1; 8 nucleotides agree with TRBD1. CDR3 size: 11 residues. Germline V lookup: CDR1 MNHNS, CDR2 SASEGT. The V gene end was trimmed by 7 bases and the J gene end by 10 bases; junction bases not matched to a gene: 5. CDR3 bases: TGTGCCAGCAATCAGGGGGCGGGAGCTTTCTTT. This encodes CASNQGAGAFF.

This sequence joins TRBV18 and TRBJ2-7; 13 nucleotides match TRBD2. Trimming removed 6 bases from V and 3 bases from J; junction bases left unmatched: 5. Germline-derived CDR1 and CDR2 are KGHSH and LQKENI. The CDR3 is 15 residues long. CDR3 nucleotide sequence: TGTGCCAGCTCTGTGACTAGCGGGGGGCGCTACGAGCAGTACTTC. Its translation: CASSVTSGGRYEQYF.

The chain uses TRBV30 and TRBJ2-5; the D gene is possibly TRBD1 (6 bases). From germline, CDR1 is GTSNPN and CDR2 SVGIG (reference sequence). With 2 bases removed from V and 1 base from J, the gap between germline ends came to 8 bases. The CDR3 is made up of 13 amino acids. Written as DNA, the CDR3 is TGTGCCTGGAGTCTGGGGGCCCAAGAGACCCAGTACTTC. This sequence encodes CAWSLGAQETQYF.

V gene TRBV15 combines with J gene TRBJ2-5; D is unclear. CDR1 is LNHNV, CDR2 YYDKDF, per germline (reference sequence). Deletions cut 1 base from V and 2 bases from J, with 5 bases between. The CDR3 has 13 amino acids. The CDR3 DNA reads TGTGCCACCAGCAGAGTGGCACAAGAGACCCAGTACTTC. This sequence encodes CATSRVAQETQYF.

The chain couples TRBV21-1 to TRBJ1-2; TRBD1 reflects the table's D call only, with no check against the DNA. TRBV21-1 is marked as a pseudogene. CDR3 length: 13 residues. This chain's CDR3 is CATSLQGAKGYTF. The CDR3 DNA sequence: TGTGCCACCAGCTTACAGGGGGCAAAAGGCTACACCTTC.

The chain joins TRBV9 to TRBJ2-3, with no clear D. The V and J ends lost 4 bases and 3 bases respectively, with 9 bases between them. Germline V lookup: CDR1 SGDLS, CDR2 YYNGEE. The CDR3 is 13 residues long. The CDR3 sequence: CASSSVQTDTQYF. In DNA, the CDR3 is TGTGCCAGCAGCTCGGTTCAAACAGATACGCAGTATTTT.

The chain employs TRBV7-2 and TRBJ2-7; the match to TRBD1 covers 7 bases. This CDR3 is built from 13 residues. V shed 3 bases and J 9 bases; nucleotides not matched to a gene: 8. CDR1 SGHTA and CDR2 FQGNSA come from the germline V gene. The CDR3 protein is CASSFDREKAQYF. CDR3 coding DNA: TGTGCCAGCAGCTTTGACAGGGAAAAGGCGCAGTACTTC.

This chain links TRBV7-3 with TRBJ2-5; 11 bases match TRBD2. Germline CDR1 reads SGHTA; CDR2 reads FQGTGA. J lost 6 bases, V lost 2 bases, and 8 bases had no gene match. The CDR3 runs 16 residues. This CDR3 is CASSLGTSGLGKTQYF. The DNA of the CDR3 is TGTGCCAGCAGCTTAGGGACTAGCGGACTCGGAAAGACCCAGTACTTC.

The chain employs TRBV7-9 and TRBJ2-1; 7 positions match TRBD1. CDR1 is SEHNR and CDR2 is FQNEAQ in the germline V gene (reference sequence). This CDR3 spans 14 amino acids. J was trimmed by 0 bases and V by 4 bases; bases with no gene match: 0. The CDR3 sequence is CASSWDSSYNEQFF. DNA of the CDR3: TGTGCCAGCAGCTGGGACAGCTCCTACAATGAGCAGTTCTTC.

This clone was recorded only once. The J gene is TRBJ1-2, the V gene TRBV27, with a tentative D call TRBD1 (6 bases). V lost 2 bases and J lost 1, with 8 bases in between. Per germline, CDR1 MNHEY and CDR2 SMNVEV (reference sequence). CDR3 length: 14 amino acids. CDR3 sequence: CASSLKGVNYGYTF. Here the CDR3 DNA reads TGTGCCAGCAGTTTAAAGGGGGTTAACTATGGCTACACCTTC.

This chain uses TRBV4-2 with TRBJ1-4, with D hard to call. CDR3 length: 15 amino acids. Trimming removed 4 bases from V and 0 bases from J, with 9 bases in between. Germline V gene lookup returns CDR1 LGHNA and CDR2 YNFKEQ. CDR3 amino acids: CASSPRHATNEKLFF. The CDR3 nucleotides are TGTGCCAGCAGCCCGAGACATGCAACTAATGAAAAACTGTTTTTT.

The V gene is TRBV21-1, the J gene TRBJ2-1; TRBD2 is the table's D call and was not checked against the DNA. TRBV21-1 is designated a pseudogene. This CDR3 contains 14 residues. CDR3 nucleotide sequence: TGTGCCAGCAGCAAAGCGCTGAGGCTCAATGAGCAGTTCTTC. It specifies CASSKALRLNEQFF.

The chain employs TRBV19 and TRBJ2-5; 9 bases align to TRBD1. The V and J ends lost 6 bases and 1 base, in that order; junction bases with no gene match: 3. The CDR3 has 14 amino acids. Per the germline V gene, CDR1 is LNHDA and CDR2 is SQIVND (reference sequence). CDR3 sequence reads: CASRDRGGQETQYF. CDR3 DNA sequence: TGTGCCAGTAGGGACAGGGGAGGCCAAGAGACCCAGTACTTC.

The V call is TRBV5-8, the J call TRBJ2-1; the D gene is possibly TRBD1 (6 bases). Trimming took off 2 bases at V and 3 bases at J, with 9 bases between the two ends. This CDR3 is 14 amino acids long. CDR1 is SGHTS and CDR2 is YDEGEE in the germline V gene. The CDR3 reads CASSFRGVYNEQFF. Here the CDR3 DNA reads TGTGCCAGCAGCTTCAGGGGTGTCTACAATGAGCAGTTCTTC.

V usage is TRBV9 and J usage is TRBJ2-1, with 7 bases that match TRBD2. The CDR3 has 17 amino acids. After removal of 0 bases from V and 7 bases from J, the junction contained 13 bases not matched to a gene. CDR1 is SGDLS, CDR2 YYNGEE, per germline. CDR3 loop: CASSVEGGGGLYNEQFF. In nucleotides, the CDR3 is TGTGCCAGCAGCGTAGAGGGCGGGGGAGGGCTTTATAATGAGCAGTTCTTC.

CDR3 sequence (DNA): TGTGCCAGCAGATCAGGGTTTTACGAGCAGTACTTC. Its protein product is CASRSGFYEQYF. The V gene is TRBV6-5, the J gene TRBJ2-7; D might be TRBD1 (5 bases). V dropped 6 bases and J dropped 4 bases, with 10 bases sitting between them. This CDR3 has 12 amino acids. Germline CDR1 MNHEY, CDR2 SVGAGI.

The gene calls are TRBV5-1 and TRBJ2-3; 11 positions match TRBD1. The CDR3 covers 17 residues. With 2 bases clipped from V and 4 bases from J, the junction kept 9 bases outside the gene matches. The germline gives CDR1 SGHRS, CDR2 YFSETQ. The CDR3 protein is CASSFGTGTGGADTQYF. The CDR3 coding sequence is TGCGCCAGCAGCTTCGGCACCGGGACAGGGGGAGCAGATACGCAGTATTTT.

The CDR3 reads CASSGAFQGGKGYTF. In DNA, the CDR3 is TGTGCCAGCAGCGGGGCCTTCCAGGGAGGAAAGGGCTACACCTTC. The chain is built from TRBV6-1 and TRBJ1-2, with D maybe TRBD1 (5 bases). The length of the CDR3 is 15 residues. The V gene's germline CDR1 is MNHNS and CDR2 SASEGT. V lost 6 bases and J 8 bases, leaving 22 bases between the germline ends.

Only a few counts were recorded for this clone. The chain's CDR3 is CASLRPGQRWDGYTF. The CDR3 DNA reads as TGTGCCAGCCTCCGGCCGGGACAGCGGTGGGATGGCTACACCTTC. The genes are TRBV6-1 and TRBJ1-2; 7 nucleotides agree with TRBD1. CDR1 is MNHNS and CDR2 is SASEGT in the germline V gene. The trim removed 8 bases at V and 6 bases at J, leaving 15 bases unmatched. This CDR3 is built from 15 residues.

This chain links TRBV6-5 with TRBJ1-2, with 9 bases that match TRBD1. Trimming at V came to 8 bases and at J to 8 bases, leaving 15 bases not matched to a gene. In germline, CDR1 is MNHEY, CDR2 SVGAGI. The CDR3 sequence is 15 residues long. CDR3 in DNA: TGTGCCAGCCTTAGCCGGGACAGGGATCCGTGGGGCTACACCTTC. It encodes CASLSRDRDPWGYTF.

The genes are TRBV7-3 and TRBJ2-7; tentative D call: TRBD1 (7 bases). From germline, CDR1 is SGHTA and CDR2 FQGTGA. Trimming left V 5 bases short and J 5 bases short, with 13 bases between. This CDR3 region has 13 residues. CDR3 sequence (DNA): TGTGCCAGCAGCCTGGGGGGACAGAACGAGCAGTACTTC. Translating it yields CASSLGGQNEQYF.